This TCR beta chain was profiled in a study of blood T cell repertoires in COVID-19 (dated by TCRdb to the early 2020s). In the study overall: Samples from collaborators originated in the United States, Italy and Spain and spanned both the acute and convalescent phases of COVID-19. The material from the prospective study consisted of cDNA or gDNA derived from T cells, B-cell-depleted T cells, or PBMCs. Deeply sampled blood TCRbeta repertoires from subjects exposed to, actively infected with, or recovered from COVID-19 were included in the dataset. The repertoires were released in a freely available public database intended as a resource for research on the immune response to SARS-CoV-2. Samples came from the ongoing ImmuneRACE study (first 160 participants) plus 1,254 subjects from 6 global collaborators. A de-identified subject ID, COVID-19 status, age in years and sex were almost always included in the sample metadata. Where HLA class I and class II types were available, the types were taken from metadata supplied by the sample provider, not from assay-based typing. The study at large found these results: Clinical and demographic metadata were provided uncurated, with the amount varying by source and participant.

Its CDR3 holds 15 amino acids, cysteine through phenylalanine. The sequence is cut down to CDR3 DNA, 45 bases in frame from base 1. From a lookup of the germline V gene (reference sequence), CDR1 and CDR2 are SSHAT and FNYEAQ. V has 5 bases trimmed and J has 2 bases trimmed; junction bases matching no gene number 3. Collaborating institutions collected whole blood in K2EDTA tubes following their own protocols. Collaborator samples were shipped for TCRbeta analysis as frozen whole blood, isolated PBMCs, or DNA extracted from either sample type. Regarding this clone: Its antigen specificity is not known. Base qualities are missing; no much larger clone stands one base away.

TCRbeta CDR3 regions were amplified from genomic DNA using the immunoSEQ Assay, a bias-controlled multiplex PCR. The authors processed their data as follows. The number of nucleated cells in each sample was estimated from the amplification of reference gene primers within the assay. To quantify the absolute abundance of each unique TCRbeta CDR3 rearrangement, sequence reads were collapsed and filtered. For each sample, productive Simpson clonality was calculated as the square root of Simpson's diversity index across productive rearrangements. TCRdb obtained this table from immuneACCESS and retained in-frame rearrangements with V and J assigned. These tables miss some clones; where compared with another copy, unresolved V genes account for less than half of the shortfall, and the remainder is unexplained. V and J calls and clone size follow that table, whereas D and trimming were derived from the DNA. Here the sample has approximately 75,000 clones; 90% occur a single time. The ten top clones hold 6.5% to 8.5% of the sample.

The rearranged chain carries TRBV7-7 and TRBJ2-6; TRBD1 lines up with 7 middle nucleotides. The clonotype originates from a human donor in a cohort sampled during active COVID-19. The sequenced sample was peripheral blood. The CDR3 region: CASSQGGTGANVLTF. The DNA sequence is given as TGTGCCAGCAGCCAAGGGGGCACTGGGGCCAACGTCCTGACTTTC. Full variable domain (CDR3 extended with the reference TRBV7-7 and TRBJ2-6 proteins): GAGVSQSPRYKVTKRGQDVTLRCDPISSHATLYWYQQALGQGPEFLTYFNYEAQPDKSGLPSDRFSAERPEGSISTLTIQRTEQRDSAMYRCASSQGGTGANVLTFGAGSRLTVL.